These T cell receptor beta chains were read from a single sample in a study of OX40 agonist ivuxolimab in advanced cancers. Using immunoSEQ multiplex PCR, the repertoire was profiled, and TCRdb retains in-frame clones only, with some absent. The sample yields some 54,000 clones, approximately 80% seen once. This specimen consisted of CD4+ or CD8+ T cells sorted from blood, obtained in a trial of the OX40 agonist ivuxolimab. The receptors originated from an adult with an advanced solid tumor such as melanoma, head and neck, liver or kidney cancer. Each CDR3 is given with its conserved first and last residue. The order of the fields is J gene, clone size, V gene, D gene, CDR3 DNA, CDR3 protein. D genes are given only for firm matches. A row's size may be missing; if present it is once, few, many or a size class.

J gene: TRBJ2-3; clone size: -; V gene: TRBV29-1; D gene: TRBD1; CDR3 DNA: TGCAGCGTTGAAGACCCCCGGGACAGATCCACAGATACGCAGTATTTT; CDR3 protein: CSVEDPRDRSTDTQYF
J gene: TRBJ2-1; clone size: -; V gene: TRBV7-6; D gene: TRBD2; CDR3 DNA: TGTGCCAGCAGCCCCGGCGGGACTAGCGGGGGGGCAAGATCCTACAATGAGCAGTTCTTC; CDR3 protein: CASSPGGTSGGARSYNEQFF
J gene: TRBJ1-6; clone size: -; V gene: TRBV5-4; D gene: -; CDR3 DNA: TGTGCCAGCAGCCTTAACCGGGGGGGAAATTCACCCCTCCACTTT; CDR3 protein: CASSLNRGGNSPLHF
J gene: TRBJ2-1; clone size: -; V gene: TRBV6-5; D gene: -; CDR3 DNA: TGTGCCAGCAGCCCCGGCCTCAACTACAATGAGCAGTTCTTC; CDR3 protein: CASSPGLNYNEQFF
J gene: TRBJ1-1; clone size: -; V gene: TRBV30; D gene: -; CDR3 DNA: TGTGCCTGGGGGCGAGCGGACTCGGGCACTGAAGCTTTCTTT; CDR3 protein: CAWGRADSGTEAFF
J gene: TRBJ1-2; clone size: -; V gene: TRBV18; D gene: -; CDR3 DNA: TGTGCCAGCTCACGAGGAGTTGGGCGCACCTTC; CDR3 protein: CASSRGVGRTF
J gene: TRBJ2-7; clone size: -; V gene: TRBV6-1; D gene: -; CDR3 DNA: TGTGCCAGCAGTGCCTCACAGGGGAGGGCCTACGAGCAGTACTTC; CDR3 protein: CASSASQGRAYEQYF
J gene: TRBJ2-6; clone size: -; V gene: TRBV30; D gene: -; CDR3 DNA: TGTGCCTGGAGTAGGAGGGGGGCCAACGTCCTGACTTTC; CDR3 protein: CAWSRRGANVLTF
J gene: TRBJ2-2; clone size: -; V gene: TRBV27; D gene: -; CDR3 DNA: TGTGCCAGCAGTTTATTATTGGGGGCCGGGGAGCTGTTTTTT; CDR3 protein: CASSLLLGAGELFF
J gene: TRBJ2-1; clone size: -; V gene: TRBV5-4; D gene: TRBD2; CDR3 DNA: TGTGCCAGCAGTCCGAGGGGCCTAGCGGGAGGTTCCTACAATGAGCAGTTCTTC; CDR3 protein: CASSPRGLAGGSYNEQFF
J gene: TRBJ2-7; clone size: -; V gene: TRBV10-2; D gene: -; CDR3 DNA: TGCGCCAGCAGTGGCCCTGGGGGAGCCTACGAGCAGTACTTC; CDR3 protein: CASSGPGGAYEQYF
J gene: TRBJ2-7; clone size: -; V gene: TRBV30; D gene: TRBD1; CDR3 DNA: TGTGCCTGGAGTGTAGGGACAGAGACCTACGAGCAGTACTTC; CDR3 protein: CAWSVGTETYEQYF
J gene: TRBJ2-7; clone size: -; V gene: TRBV6-6; D gene: TRBD2; CDR3 DNA: TGTGCCAGCACCATGACTAGCGGGGGTTCATACGAGCAGTACTTC; CDR3 protein: CASTMTSGGSYEQYF
J gene: TRBJ2-5; clone size: -; V gene: TRBV19; D gene: -; CDR3 DNA: TGTGCCAGTAGTGGAATAACCCGGGCTCTAGAGACCCAGTACTTC; CDR3 protein: CASSGITRALETQYF
J gene: TRBJ1-3; clone size: few; V gene: TRBV7-9; D gene: TRBD1; CDR3 DNA: TGTGCCAGCAGCTTACGGCCGGACAGGGGGTCGAAAACCCCCATATATTTT; CDR3 protein: CASSLRPDRGSKTPIYF
J gene: TRBJ2-7; clone size: few; V gene: TRBV5-1; D gene: TRBD2; CDR3 DNA: TGCGCCAGCAGCTTGGCTAGCGGGCTCTACGAGCAGTACTTC; CDR3 protein: CASSLASGLYEQYF
J gene: TRBJ1-4; clone size: -; V gene: TRBV18; D gene: -; CDR3 DNA: TGTGCCAGCTCACAACAGGGCCGTTCCAGTGCAACTAATGAAAAACTGTTTTTT; CDR3 protein: CASSQQGRSSATNEKLFF
J gene: TRBJ1-2; clone size: once; V gene: TRBV19; D gene: -; CDR3 DNA: TGTGCCAGTAACGGAGGGCTAGGGGGCTATGGCTACACCTTC; CDR3 protein: CASNGGLGGYGYTF
J gene: TRBJ2-2; clone size: -; V gene: TRBV5-4; D gene: TRBD1; CDR3 DNA: TGTGCCAGCAGCGCCAGCACAGGGGCGAACACCGGGGAGCTGTTTTTT; CDR3 protein: CASSASTGANTGELFF
J gene: TRBJ1-4; clone size: once; V gene: TRBV2; D gene: -; CDR3 DNA: TGTGCCAGCAGGGGGGACACCTCTAATGAAAAACTGTTTTTT; CDR3 protein: CASRGDTSNEKLFF
J gene: TRBJ2-7; clone size: -; V gene: TRBV7-2; D gene: TRBD2; CDR3 DNA: TGTGCCAGCAGCGACGGGGGGTATTCCTACGAGCAGTACTTC; CDR3 protein: CASSDGGYSYEQYF
J gene: TRBJ2-1; clone size: -; V gene: TRBV5-1; D gene: -; CDR3 DNA: TGCGCCAGCAGCTCCTTACCGGTGACTACAAGCGAGCAGTTCTTC; CDR3 protein: CASSSLPVTTSEQFF
J gene: TRBJ1-3; clone size: -; V gene: TRBV5-1; D gene: -; CDR3 DNA: TGCGCCAGCAGCTCCATCGGGGGTCCTGGAAACACCATATATTTT; CDR3 protein: CASSSIGGPGNTIYF
J gene: TRBJ1-1; clone size: -; V gene: TRBV4-2; D gene: -; CDR3 DNA: TGTGCCAGCAGCCAAGTTGGGGGGCCCCTGAACACTGAAGCTTTCTTT; CDR3 protein: CASSQVGGPLNTEAFF
J gene: TRBJ1-5; clone size: few; V gene: TRBV10-3; D gene: -; CDR3 DNA: TGTGCCATCAGTGTTGTGGATCAGCCCCAGCATTTT; CDR3 protein: CAISVVDQPQHF